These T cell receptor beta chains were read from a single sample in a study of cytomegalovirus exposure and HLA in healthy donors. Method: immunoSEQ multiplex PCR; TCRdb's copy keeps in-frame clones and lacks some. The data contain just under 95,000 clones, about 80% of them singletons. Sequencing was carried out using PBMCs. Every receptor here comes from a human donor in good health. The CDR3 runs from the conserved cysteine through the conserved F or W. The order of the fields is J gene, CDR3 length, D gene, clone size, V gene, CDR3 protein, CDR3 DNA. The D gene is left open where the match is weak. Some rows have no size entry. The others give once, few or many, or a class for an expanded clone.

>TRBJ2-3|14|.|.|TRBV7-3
CASSLTRGTDTQYF
TGTGCCAGCAGCTTAACGCGGGGCACAGATACGCAGTATTTT
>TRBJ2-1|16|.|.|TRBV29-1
CSVSGPGVGSYNEQFF
TGCAGCGTTTCCGGGCCCGGGGTTGGTTCCTACAATGAGCAGTTCTTC
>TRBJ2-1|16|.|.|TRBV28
CASSLMGLPPYNEQFF
TGTGCCAGCAGTTTAATGGGACTGCCACCCTACAATGAGCAGTTCTTC
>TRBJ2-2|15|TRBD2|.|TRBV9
CASSVGGLVGGELFF
TGTGCCAGCAGCGTAGGGGGACTAGTTGGTGGGGAGCTGTTTTTT
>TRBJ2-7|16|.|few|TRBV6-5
CASSYSGPWTSYEQYF
TGTGCCAGCAGTTACTCAGGGCCTTGGACTTCCTACGAGCAGTACTTC
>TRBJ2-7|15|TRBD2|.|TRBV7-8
CASSPTGTSGIEQYF
TGTGCCAGCAGCCCTACCGGGACTAGCGGGATCGAGCAGTACTTC
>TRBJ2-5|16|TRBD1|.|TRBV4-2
CASSPPGRGLQETQYF
TGTGCCAGCAGCCCACCTGGCAGGGGGCTCCAAGAGACCCAGTACTTC
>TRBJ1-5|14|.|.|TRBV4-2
CASSQSGAGQPQHF
TGTGCCAGCAGCCAAAGCGGGGCGGGCCAGCCCCAGCATTTT
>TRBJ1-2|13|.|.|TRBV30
CAWRQDSGRGYTF
TGTGCCTGGCGCCAGGACTCCGGACGTGGCTACACCTTC
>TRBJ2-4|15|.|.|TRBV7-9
CASSLNAIPKNIQYF
TGTGCCAGCAGCCTAAACGCCATCCCCAAAAACATTCAGTACTTC
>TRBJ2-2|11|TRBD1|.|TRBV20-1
CSAQGAGELFF
TGCAGTGCTCAGGGGGCCGGGGAGCTGTTTTTT
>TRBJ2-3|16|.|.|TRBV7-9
CASSPRVAQSTDTQYF
TGTGCCAGCAGCCCCCGAGTAGCGCAAAGCACAGATACGCAGTATTTT
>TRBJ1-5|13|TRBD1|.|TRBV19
CASSISGLTGQHF
TGTGCCAGTAGTATATCAGGTCTGACAGGGCAGCATTTT
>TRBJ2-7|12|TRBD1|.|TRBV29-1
CSANRGAYEQYF
TGCAGCGCGAACAGGGGGGCCTACGAGCAGTACTTC
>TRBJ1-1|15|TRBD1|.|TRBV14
CASSQDRGSFQQVFF
TGTGCCAGCAGCCAAGACAGGGGGTCCTTTCAACAAGTTTTCTTT
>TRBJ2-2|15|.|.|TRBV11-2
CASSLDSGVTGELFF
TGTGCCAGCAGCTTAGATTCCGGGGTCACCGGGGAGCTGTTTTTT
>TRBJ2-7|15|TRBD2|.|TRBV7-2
CASSTSGGISYEQYF
TGTGCCAGCAGCACTAGCGGGGGGATCTCCTACGAGCAGTACTTC
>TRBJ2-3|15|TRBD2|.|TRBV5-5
CASSRGGASTDTQYF
TGTGCCAGCAGCCGCGGGGGGGCTAGCACAGATACGCAGTATTTT
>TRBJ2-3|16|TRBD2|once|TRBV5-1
CASRSGTSGRTDTQYF
TGCGCCAGCAGGTCCGGGACTAGCGGGAGGACAGATACGCAGTATTTT
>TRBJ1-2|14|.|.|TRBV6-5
CASSSTRVPYGYTF
TGTGCCAGCAGTTCCACCAGGGTTCCATATGGCTACACCTTC
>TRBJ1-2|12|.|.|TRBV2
CASSGENYGYTF
TGTGCCAGCAGTGGAGAGAACTATGGCTACACCTTC
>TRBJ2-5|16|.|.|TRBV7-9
CASSPIFPGLQETQYF
TGTGCCAGCAGCCCTATTTTTCCGGGACTCCAAGAGACCCAGTACTTC
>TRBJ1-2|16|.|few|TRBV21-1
CASSKVADRGNYGYTF
TGTGCCAGCAGCAAAGTGGCGGACAGGGGTAACTATGGCTACACCTTC
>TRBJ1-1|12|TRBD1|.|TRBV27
CASLGQTLEAFF
TGTGCCAGCCTGGGACAGACGCTTGAAGCTTTCTTT
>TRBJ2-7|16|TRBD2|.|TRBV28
CASSPLLAGAFYEQYF
TGTGCCAGCAGCCCCTTGCTAGCGGGAGCTTTCTACGAGCAGTACTTC
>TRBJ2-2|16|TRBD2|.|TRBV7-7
CASSLGEGGDTGELFF
TGTGCTAGCAGCTTAGGCGAGGGAGGGGACACCGGGGAGCTGTTTTTT
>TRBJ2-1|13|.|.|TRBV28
CASKDSSYNEQFF
TGTGCCAGCAAGGACAGCTCCTACAATGAGCAGTTCTTC
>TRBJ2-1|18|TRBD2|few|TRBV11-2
CASSEAGIWGRAGKEQFF
TGTGCCAGCAGCGAAGCGGGGATTTGGGGGAGGGCGGGCAAGGAGCAGTTCTTC